The next 17 T cell receptor beta chains were all read from a single sample in a study of cytomegalovirus exposure and HLA in healthy donors. PCR involved 60 Vbeta and 13 Jbeta primers. This table comes from immunoSEQ multiplex PCR, and its TCRdb copy is limited to in-frame clones, with some not included. The data contain roughly 140,000 clones, around four fifths of them seen just once; the ten biggest clones take up roughly 10%. Sequencing was done on a sample of PBMCs. The receptor source for this set is a woman aged 55-69 years in good health and CMV-seropositive.

This clone was seen a handful of times. The J gene is TRBJ2-2, the V gene TRBV15; TRBD2 matches at 7 bases. The germline gives CDR1 LNHNV, CDR2 YYDKDF (reference sequence). The V and J ends lost 1 base and 4 bases, in that order; junction bases with no gene match: 3. The CDR3 runs 15 residues. The CDR3 loop reads CATSRGGEGTGELFF. Here the CDR3 DNA reads TGTGCCACCAGCAGAGGAGGGGAGGGCACCGGGGAGCTGTTTTTT.

V and J are TRBV7-8 and TRBJ2-1; 16 bases line up with TRBD2. After removal of 3 bases from V and 8 bases from J, the junction contained 4 bases not matched to a gene. Germline V CDR1 and CDR2: SGHVS, FQNEAQ. CDR3 length: 16 residues. The CDR3 DNA sequence: TGTGCCAGCAGCTTCGGGACTAGCGGGAGGGCCTATGAGCAGTTCTTC. Amino acids: CASSFGTSGRAYEQFF.

This chain joins TRBV9 and TRBJ1-2; D might be TRBD1 (6 bases). CDR1 and CDR2 from the germline V gene are SGDLS and YYNGEE. CDR3 length: 16 amino acids. The V gene lost 0 bases and the J gene lost 6 bases, with 18 bases spanning the gap. CDR3 amino acids: CASSVGPRGNGNGYTF. CDR3 nucleotides: TGTGCCAGCAGCGTAGGACCTAGGGGGAATGGGAATGGCTACACCTTC.

The chain couples TRBV15 to TRBJ2-3; maybe TRBD1 (6 bases). This CDR3 region has 15 residues. Germline V CDR1 and CDR2: LNHNV, YYDKDF (reference sequence). Trimming cost V 0 bases and J 4 bases, with 11 bases left between them. CDR3 sequence: CATSRESWGPDTQYF. The CDR3 coding sequence is TGTGCCACCAGCAGAGAATCATGGGGGCCAGATACGCAGTATTTT.

This clone was seen just once. The rearrangement joins TRBV11-3 to TRBJ1-1, with a weak D call TRBD1 (5 bases). V shed 0 bases and J shed 0 bases, with 8 bases lying between them. CDR3 length equals 15 residues. In germline, CDR1 is SGHNT, CDR2 YENEEA. CDR3 DNA: TGTGCCAGCAGCTTAGATTGGGACTTGAACACTGAAGCTTTCTTT. As protein: CASSLDWDLNTEAFF.

This chain uses TRBV6-6 with TRBJ2-7; the D gene is possibly TRBD1 (5 bases). The CDR3 contains 12 residues. Trimming pared 7 bases from V and 5 bases from J, leaving 12 bases between. The germline gives CDR1 MNHNY, CDR2 SVGAGI (reference sequence). CDR3 nucleotide sequence: TGTGCCAGCACCTCAGGGCTCGACGAGCAGTACTTC. Its protein is CASTSGLDEQYF.

The V call is TRBV7-3, the J call TRBJ1-2; no definite D call. The CDR3 sequence is 13 residues long. Germline CDR1 is SGHTA and CDR2 is FQGTGA. V lost 5 bases to trimming and J lost 4 bases, with 11 bases between them. The CDR3 DNA sequence: TGTGCCAGCAGCCCAATCGGCGGCTATGGCTACACCTTC. Translated: CASSPIGGYGYTF.

CDR3 nucleotide sequence: TGTGCCAGCAGCCTTCGGACTAGCGGGAACTACAATGAGCAGTTCTTC. Encoded protein: CASSLRTSGNYNEQFF. This chain connects TRBV4-2 to TRBJ2-1; 12 positions match TRBD2. V lost 4 bases and J lost 3; bases outside the gene matches: 4. CDR3 size: 16 residues. Germline values: CDR1 LGHNA, CDR2 YNFKEQ.

The V and J genes are TRBV7-9 and TRBJ2-7; 9 positions agree with TRBD1. With V trimmed by 5 bases and J by 5 bases, 7 bases remained unmatched. Germline CDR1 SEHNR, CDR2 FQNEAQ (reference sequence). CDR3 length equals 14 residues. CDR3: CASSLGTGTDEQYF. In nucleotides, the CDR3 is TGTGCCAGCAGCCTGGGGACAGGGACGGACGAGCAGTACTTC.

This chain connects TRBV4-2 to TRBJ2-7, with 15 bases matching TRBD2. Trimming cost V 1 base and J 2 bases; bases outside gene matches: 9. The CDR3 has 19 amino acids. Germline loops: CDR1 LGHNA, CDR2 YNFKEQ. CDR3 nucleotide sequence: TGTGCCAGCAGCCAAGTGGTCGGACTAGCGGGAGGGCTCGCCTACGAGCAGTACTTC. Translating gives CASSQVVGLAGGLAYEQYF.

V and J are TRBV10-3 and TRBJ1-1; D perhaps matches TRBD1 (5 bases). The CDR3 covers 12 residues. Trimming stripped 11 bases from V and 5 bases from J, with 15 bases between. CDR1 and CDR2 from the germline V gene are ENHRY and SYGVKD. The chain's CDR3 is CAVRWGDTEAFF. The CDR3 DNA sequence: TGTGCCGTTAGATGGGGGGATACTGAAGCTTTCTTT.

This chain connects TRBV7-9 to TRBJ1-1, with 8 nucleotides matching TRBD1. The CDR3 loop spans 12 amino acids. Trimming cost V 5 bases and J 11 bases; bases outside gene matches: 7. Germline values: CDR1 SEHNR, CDR2 FQNEAQ (reference sequence). The CDR3 sequence is CASSLGDRGAFF. The DNA of the CDR3 is TGTGCCAGCAGCCTAGGAGACAGGGGTGCTTTCTTT.

V usage is TRBV27 and J usage is TRBJ2-7; perhaps TRBD2 as D (6 bases). CDR1 MNHEY and CDR2 SMNVEV come from the germline V gene (reference sequence). The CDR3 has 14 residues. Trimming removed 6 bases at V and 3 bases at J, with 15 bases between. The CDR3 spells CASSSGTQLYEQYF. In nucleotides, the CDR3 is TGTGCCAGCAGCTCGGGGACTCAACTCTACGAGCAGTACTTC.

The chain is built from TRBV5-4 and TRBJ1-1, with a possible D match to TRBD1 (5 bases). The CDR3 sequence is 14 residues long. Germline CDR1 is SGHNT and CDR2 is YYREEE (reference sequence). V lost 2 bases, J lost 1 base, and 9 bases lay in between. The CDR3 loop reads CASSFMQGNTEAFF. The CDR3 DNA reads as TGTGCCAGCAGCTTTATGCAGGGGAACACTGAAGCTTTCTTT.

The gene calls are TRBV6-1 and TRBJ2-5, with 7 bases lining up with TRBD2. Germline V gives CDR1 MNHNS, CDR2 SASEGT. Trimming at V came to 1 base and at J to 6 bases, leaving 8 bases not matched to a gene. This CDR3 is 15 amino acids long. The CDR3 loop reads CASSEGWGGVQTQYF. In nucleotides, the CDR3 is TGTGCCAGCAGTGAAGGATGGGGGGGGGTACAGACCCAGTACTTC.

The rearrangement links TRBV7-3 to TRBJ2-3, with D possibly TRBD2 on 5 matching bases. CDR3 length equals 15 residues. From germline, CDR1 is SGHTA and CDR2 FQGTGA. Trimming stripped 2 bases from V and 6 bases from J, with 15 bases between. CDR3 sequence (DNA): TGTGCCAGCAGCTTACTGGGTAGCGCCAGGGATACGCAGTATTTT. Translated: CASSLLGSARDTQYF.

The CDR3 here is CASSFEGADEQYF. In nucleotides, the CDR3 is TGTGCCAGCAGCTTCGAGGGGGCGGACGAGCAGTACTTC. The chain has TRBV7-3 and TRBJ2-7; 7 bases map to TRBD1. The CDR3 covers 13 residues. Germline V gene data show CDR1 as SGHTA and CDR2 as FQGTGA. V lost 3 bases, J lost 5 bases, and 4 bases stayed unmatched.